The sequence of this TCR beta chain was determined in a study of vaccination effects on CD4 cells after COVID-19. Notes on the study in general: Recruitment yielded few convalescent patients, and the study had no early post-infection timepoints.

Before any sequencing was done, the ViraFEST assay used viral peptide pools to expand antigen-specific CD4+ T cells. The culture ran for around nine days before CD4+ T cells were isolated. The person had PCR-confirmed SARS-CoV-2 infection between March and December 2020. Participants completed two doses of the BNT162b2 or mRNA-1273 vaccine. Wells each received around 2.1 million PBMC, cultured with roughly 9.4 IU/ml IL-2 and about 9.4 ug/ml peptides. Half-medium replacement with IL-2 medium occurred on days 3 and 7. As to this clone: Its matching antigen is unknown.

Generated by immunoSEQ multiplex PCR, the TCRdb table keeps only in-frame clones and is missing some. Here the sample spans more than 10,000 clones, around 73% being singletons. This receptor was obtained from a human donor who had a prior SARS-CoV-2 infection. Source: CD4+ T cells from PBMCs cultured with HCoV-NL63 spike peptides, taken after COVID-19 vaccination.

The DNA for the CDR3 is TGTGCCAGCAGTTCGCGTGGAACTGAAGCTTTCTTT. Translating gives CASSSRGTEAFF. The chain employs TRBV12-3 or TRBV12-4 and TRBJ1-1; D is undetermined. V lost 4 bases and J 5 bases, leaving 8 bases between the germline ends. The CDR3 length is 12 residues.